The entry below gives a single T cell receptor beta chain sequence along with its context. Its antigen is unidentified. Version v3.0 of the immunoSEQ assay was performed at survey level. A target of roughly 40,000-50,000 T-cell genomes per sample was set for sequencing. Using immunoSEQ multiplex PCR, the repertoire was profiled, and TCRdb retains in-frame clones only, with some absent. The sample includes 30,000 to 35,000 clones, over 85% of them seen just once. No fewer than two post-ART and no fewer than one pre-ART PBMC samples existed for each donor. The sample is drawn from a study of long-term antiretroviral therapy in people with HIV. Regarding the study as a whole: Diversity measured after ART increased yet remained under transplant donor controls. It was observed that HIV repertoires exhibited narrower CDR3 length ranges than controls.

CDR1 is SGHVS, CDR2 FQNEAQ, per germline. CDR3 length: 17 amino acids. Trimming left V 0 bases short and J 4 bases short, with 16 bases between. The rearrangement uses TRBV7-8 and TRBJ2-1; D may be TRBD1 (5 bases). Material: unsorted PBMCs, obtained around 5.4 years after starting antiretroviral therapy. The origin of this receptor is a woman between 45 and 60 years old with HIV. In nucleotides, the CDR3 is TGTGCCAGCAGCTTAGCTAGACAGTTAAAGAGTTACAATGAGCAGTTCTTC. This encodes CASSLARQLKSYNEQFF.